A single T cell receptor (beta chain) is shown here with its context. Antigen: not known. This entry belongs to a study of cytomegalovirus exposure and HLA in healthy donors. As for the study in general: For the roughly 400 genotyped donors, around 76% fell within the Caucasian-associated ancestry cluster.

In the PCR, 60 Vbeta and 13 Jbeta primers were used. Assay used: immunoSEQ multiplex PCR; TCRdb lists only in-frame clones, some missing. Of 45,000 to 70,000 clones listed, approximately 84% are singletons. Study-level results: Specificity for CMV antigens was confirmed in vitro for a few of the CMV-associated chains. A later analysis linked a missense DCLRE1C variant to TCR beta V- and J-gene trimming.

Germline V gives CDR1 MNHEY, CDR2 SMNVEV (reference sequence). V lost 2 bases, J lost 3 bases, and 11 bases lay in between. The CDR3 is made up of 15 amino acids. Each of the donors was a healthy bone marrow donor. Specimen: PBMCs. This sequence originates from a man aged 50 to 59 in good health and CMV-seronegative. The chain combines TRBV27 with TRBJ1-5; D gene unclear. The chain's CDR3 is CASSLASGSNQPQHF. The CDR3 DNA reads TGTGCCAGCAGTTTAGCATCAGGATCCAATCAGCCCCAGCATTTT.